The next 5 T cell receptor beta chains were all read from a single sample in a study of T cell changes during pregnancy in multiple sclerosis. Here immunoSEQ multiplex PCR was the method, and the copy in TCRdb shows in-frame clones only, minus some. The sample consists of over 90,000 clones, roughly nine tenths of them appearing once. The material sequenced was peripheral blood, taken in the second trimester of pregnancy. These TCRs come from a female donor in good health, enrolled as a control in a pregnancy study.

V usage is TRBV11-2 and J usage is TRBJ1-1, with TRBD1 identical over 8 bases. J gave up 6 bases and V 5 bases, and 5 bases lay outside the gene matches. The CDR3 is made up of 13 amino acids. CDR1 SGHAT and CDR2 FQNNGV come from the germline V gene. The CDR3: CASSRDRGPEAFF. For the CDR3, the DNA is TGTGCCAGCAGCCGCGACAGGGGCCCTGAAGCTTTCTTT.

The CDR3 is CASSPQGRGRRDTQYF. CDR3 coding DNA: TGTGCCAGCAGTCCACAGGGCAGGGGGCGTAGGGATACGCAGTATTTT. The chain recombines TRBV27 with TRBJ2-3; 8 bases line up with TRBD1. This CDR3 is 16 amino acids long. The J segment lost 6 bases and the V segment lost 5 bases, leaving 13 bases of the junction unmatched. The V gene's germline CDR1 is MNHEY and CDR2 SMNVEV (reference sequence).

This rearrangement joins TRBV28 to TRBJ1-5; possible D gene TRBD1, 5 bases. This CDR3 has 14 residues. CDR1 and CDR2 from the germline V gene are MDHEN and SYDVKM. CDR3 loop: CAIKQVIGNQPQHF. CDR3 bases: TGTGCTATCAAACAGGTAATCGGCAATCAGCCCCAGCATTTT. Together with reference TRBV28 and TRBJ1-5, the CDR3 gives the full variable domain: DVKVTQSSRYLVKRTGEKVFLECVQDMDHENMFWYRQDPGLGLRLIYFSYDVKMKEKGDIPEGYSVSREKKERFSLILESASTNQTSMYLCAIKQVIGNQPQHFGDGTRLSIL.

The chain has TRBV6-6 and TRBJ2-5, with 8 nucleotides matching TRBD2. V was clipped by 2 bases and J by 5 bases; unmatched bases: 4. The CDR3 has 14 amino acids. CDR1 and CDR2 from the germline V gene are MNHNY and SVGAGI (reference sequence). CDR3: CASSYRGGRETQYF. CDR3 in DNA: TGTGCCAGCAGTTACCGGGGGGGCAGGGAGACCCAGTACTTC.

The chain has TRBV6-6 and TRBJ1-5; D might be TRBD1 (6 bases). The ends were cut back, 6 bases at V and 2 bases at J, with 11 bases in the middle. The CDR3 is 14 residues long. CDR1 and CDR2 (germline): MNHNY, SVGAGI (reference sequence). In DNA, the CDR3 is TGTGCCAGCAGGACGACAGGACGCAATCAGCCCCAGCATTTT. It codes for CASRTTGRNQPQHF.